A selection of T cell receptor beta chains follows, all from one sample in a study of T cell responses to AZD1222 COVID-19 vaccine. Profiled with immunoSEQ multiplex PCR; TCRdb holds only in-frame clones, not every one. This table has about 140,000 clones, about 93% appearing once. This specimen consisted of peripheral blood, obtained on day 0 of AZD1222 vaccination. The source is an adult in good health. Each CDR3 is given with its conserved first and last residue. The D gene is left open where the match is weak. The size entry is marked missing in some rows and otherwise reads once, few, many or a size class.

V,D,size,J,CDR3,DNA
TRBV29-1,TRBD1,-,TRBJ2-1,CSCNRGYNEQFF,TGCAGTTGTAACAGGGGATATAATGAGCAGTTCTTC
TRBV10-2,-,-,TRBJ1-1,CASSESIGGTEAFF,TGCGCCAGCAGTGAGTCGATTGGAGGGACTGAAGCTTTCTTT
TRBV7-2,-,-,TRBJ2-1,CASSLGAVNNEQFF,TGTGCCAGCAGCTTAGGAGCGGTGAACAATGAGCAGTTCTTC
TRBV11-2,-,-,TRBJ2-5,CASSLVVETQYF,TGTGCCAGCAGCTTAGTGGTAGAGACCCAGTACTTC
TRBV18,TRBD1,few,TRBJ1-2,CASSPGQDYGYTF,TGTGCCAGCTCACCGGGACAGGACTATGGCTACACCTTC
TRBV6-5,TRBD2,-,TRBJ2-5,CATAGLAGETQYF,TGTGCCACCGCCGGACTAGCCGGAGAGACCCAGTACTTC
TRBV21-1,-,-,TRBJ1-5,CASSRNFGRGNQPQHF,-
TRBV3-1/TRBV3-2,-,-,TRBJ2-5,CASSQVRDHKETQYF,TGTGCCAGCAGCCAAGTCCGGGACCATAAAGAGACCCAGTACTTC
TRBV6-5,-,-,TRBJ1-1,CASRAGRMGTEAFF,TGTGCCAGCAGGGCTGGGCGCATGGGCACTGAAGCTTTCTTT
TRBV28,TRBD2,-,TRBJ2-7,CASSSNQRLAVYEQYF,TGTGCCAGCAGCTCCAACCAGAGACTAGCGGTCTACGAGCAGTACTTC
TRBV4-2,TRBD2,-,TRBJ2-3,CASSALAGDDDTQYF,TGTGCCAGCAGCGCCCTAGCGGGAGATGATGATACGCAGTATTTT
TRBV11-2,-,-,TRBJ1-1,CASSLEREAFF,TGTGCCAGCAGCTTAGAGAGAGAAGCTTTCTTT
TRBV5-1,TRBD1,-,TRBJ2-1,CASSLAGTEYNEQFF,TGCGCCAGCAGCTTGGCTGGGACAGAGTACAATGAGCAGTTCTTC
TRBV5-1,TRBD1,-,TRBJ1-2,CASREGQDYGYTF,TGCGCCAGCAGAGAAGGACAGGACTATGGCTACACCTTC
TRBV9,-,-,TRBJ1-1,CASSVAGGADTEAFF,TGTGCCAGCAGCGTAGCGGGGGGCGCGGACACTGAAGCTTTCTTT
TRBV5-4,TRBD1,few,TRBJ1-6,CAAGRGLGSPLHF,TGTGCCGCGGGCAGGGGGCTTGGATCACCCCTCCACTTT
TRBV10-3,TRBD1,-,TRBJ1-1,CAIKPPGTGNEAFF,TGTGCCATCAAGCCCCCAGGGACAGGGAATGAAGCTTTCTTT
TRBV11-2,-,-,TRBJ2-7,CASSLDLFEQYF,TGTGCCAGCAGCTTAGATCTGTTCGAGCAGTACTTC
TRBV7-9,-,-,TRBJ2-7,CASSSNHPGDGEYEQYF,TGTGCCAGCAGCTCCAATCATCCTGGGGACGGGGAGTACGAGCAGTACTTC
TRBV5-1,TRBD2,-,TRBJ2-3,CASSFRASGSPDTQYF,TGCGCCAGCAGCTTTAGGGCTAGCGGGAGCCCTGATACGCAGTATTTT
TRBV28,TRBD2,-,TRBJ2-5,CASSLGLAGRQTQYF,TGTGCCAGCAGTTTAGGACTAGCGGGAAGGCAGACCCAGTACTTC
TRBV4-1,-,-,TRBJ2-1,CASSQQPLDNEQFF,TGCGCCAGCAGCCAACAACCACTAGACAATGAGCAGTTCTTC
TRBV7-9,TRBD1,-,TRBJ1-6,CASSPGTVNSPLHF,TGTGCCAGCAGCCCCGGGACAGTAAATTCACCCCTCCACTTT
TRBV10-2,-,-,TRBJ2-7,CASSDGRAYEQYF,TGCGCCAGCAGCGACGGACGGGCTTACGAGCAGTACTTC